The text below deals with one T cell receptor beta chain. The sample originates from a study of blood T cell repertoires in COVID-19. Germline values: CDR1 SGHTA, CDR2 FQGNSA. This CDR3 comprises 15 residues. V was cut by 5 bases and J by 0 bases, with 14 bases left in between. Assay: immunoSEQ multiplex PCR; the TCRdb copy retains only in-frame clones and omits some. The repertoire holds about 230,000 clones, with more than 80% as singletons. This clonotype originated in a man under 40 with COVID-19, enrolled during active disease. The sequencing sample was made of peripheral blood. The chain recombines TRBV7-2 with TRBJ2-7; D possibly corresponds to TRBD2 (6 bases). DNA of the CDR3: TGTGCCAGCAGCCTGGGACGGGAGAACTCCTACGAGCAGTACTTC. As protein: CASSLGRENSYEQYF.